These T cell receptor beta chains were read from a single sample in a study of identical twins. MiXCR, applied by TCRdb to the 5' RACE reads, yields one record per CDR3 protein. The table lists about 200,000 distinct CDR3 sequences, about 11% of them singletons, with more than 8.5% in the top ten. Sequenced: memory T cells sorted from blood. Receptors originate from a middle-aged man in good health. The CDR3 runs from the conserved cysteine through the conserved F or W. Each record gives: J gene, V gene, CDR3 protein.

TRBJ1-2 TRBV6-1 CASRSGRLYYGYTF
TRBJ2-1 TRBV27 CASSLSASGTLEQFF
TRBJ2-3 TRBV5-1 CASSPNLGASGRGISTDTQYF
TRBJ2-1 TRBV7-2 CASSQRAYSYNEQFF
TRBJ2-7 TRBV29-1 CSVGGQRTYEQYF
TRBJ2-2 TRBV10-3 CAISDSSRGIGELFF
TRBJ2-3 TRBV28 CASSPGREKGSTDTQYF
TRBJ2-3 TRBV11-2 CASSLDLGTGLAYTQYF
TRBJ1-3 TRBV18 CASSPAERNTIYF
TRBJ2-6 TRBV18 CASQTAFSGANVLTF
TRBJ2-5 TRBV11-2 CASSLGLAVASETQYF
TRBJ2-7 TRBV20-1 CSARDFLRDSTPNEQYF
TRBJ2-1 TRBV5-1 CASSLGQEINEQFF
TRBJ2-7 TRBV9 CASSEGTGPSYEQYF
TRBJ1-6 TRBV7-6 CASSLTVYNSPLHF
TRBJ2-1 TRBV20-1 CSALTEGSLNEQFF
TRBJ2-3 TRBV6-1 CASTRTGAYTDTQYF
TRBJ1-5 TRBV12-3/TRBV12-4 CASSLGVDSNQPQHF
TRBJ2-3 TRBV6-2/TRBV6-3 CASSYSLAGVTFSTDTQYF
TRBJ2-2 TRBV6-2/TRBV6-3 CASSPRRGGELFF
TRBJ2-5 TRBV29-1 CSGRTETQYF
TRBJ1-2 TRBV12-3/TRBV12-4 CASSSSLGGYTF
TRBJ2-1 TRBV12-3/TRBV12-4 CASSVGLDNEQFF
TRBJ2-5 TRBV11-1 CASSLTDRSGTQYF
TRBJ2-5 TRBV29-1 CSVANWMGETQYF
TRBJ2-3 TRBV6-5 CASSNGVSDTQYF
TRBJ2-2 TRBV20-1 CSARRVGNTGELFF
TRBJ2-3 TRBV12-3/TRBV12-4 CASSLRRATTDTQYF
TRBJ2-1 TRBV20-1 CSAKIPATMEQFF
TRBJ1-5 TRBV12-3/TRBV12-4 CASSLWGTGQPQHF